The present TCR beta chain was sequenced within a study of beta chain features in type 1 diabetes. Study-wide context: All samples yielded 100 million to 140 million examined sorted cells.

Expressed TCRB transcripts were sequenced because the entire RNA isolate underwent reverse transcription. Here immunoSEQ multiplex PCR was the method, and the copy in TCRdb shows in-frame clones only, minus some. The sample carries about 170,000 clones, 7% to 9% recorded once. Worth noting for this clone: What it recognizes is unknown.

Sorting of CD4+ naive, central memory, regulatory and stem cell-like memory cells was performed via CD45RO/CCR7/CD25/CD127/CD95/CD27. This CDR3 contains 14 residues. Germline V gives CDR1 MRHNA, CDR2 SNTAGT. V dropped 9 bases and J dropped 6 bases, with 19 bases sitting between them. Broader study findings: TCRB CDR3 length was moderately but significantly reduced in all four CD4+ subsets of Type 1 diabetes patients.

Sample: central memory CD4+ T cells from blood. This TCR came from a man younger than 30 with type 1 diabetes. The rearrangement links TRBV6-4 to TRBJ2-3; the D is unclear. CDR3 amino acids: CASSRSLNGDTQYF. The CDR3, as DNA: TGTGCCAGTAGTAGGAGCTTGAATGGGGATACGCAGTATTTT.